This T cell receptor (beta chain) appears in the sequencing data of a study of T cells in Graves' hyperthyroidism and ophthalmopathy. Germline V lookup: CDR1 SGHVS, CDR2 FQNEAQ. V trimming: 4 bases; J trimming: 6 bases; junction bases outside the gene matches: 14. This CDR3 is built from 17 residues. The investigators amplified TCR beta CDR3 regions from RNA transcripts. HTBI primers drove first-round RT-PCR of the TCR CDR3. TCRdb reprocessed the multiplex PCR reads with MiXCR, giving one entry per CDR3 protein. The profile covers under 400,000 distinct CDR3 sequences, with around 14% appearing a single time and around 30% taken by the ten largest.

V usage is TRBV7-8 and J usage is TRBJ2-1, with 8 nucleotides matching TRBD1. Sequences were obtained from blood. The sequence derives from a woman younger than 35 with Graves' hyperthyroidism that later progressed to Graves' ophthalmopathy. Written as DNA, the CDR3 is TGTGCCAGCAGCTACAAACGCCGGGACAGGCCTCCCAATGAGCAGTTCTTC. It encodes CASSYKRRDRPPNEQFF.